This T cell receptor (beta chain) stems from a study of blood T cell repertoires in COVID-19. Across the study: Some COVID-19 samples were acute and others convalescent; all came from the United States, Italy and Spain.

Enrolled during active infection, Seattle patients were then followed longitudinally. Original methodology: Amplification of reference gene primers provided the estimated nucleated cell counts. TCRdb's copy holds only in-frame clones and misses some; the assay was immunoSEQ multiplex PCR. V and J calls and clone size are copied from that table; D and trimming were computed from the DNA. The sample has around 160,000 clones; just under 90% are singletons. V was shortened by 3 bases and J by 2 bases, with 4 bases between the two germline ends. This CDR3 contains 12 residues. This chain uses TRBV12-3 or TRBV12-4 with TRBJ1-1, with D uncertain. The sequence was collected from a woman in her 70s with COVID-19, enrolled during active disease. The sequencing sample was made of peripheral blood. Here the CDR3 DNA reads TGTGCCAGCAGTTTGTCTAACACTGAAGCTTTCTTT. Its protein product is CASSLSNTEAFF.